This paragraph covers one TCR beta chain sequence. The sample comes from a study of blood T cell repertoires in COVID-19. Study-level background: T cells, B-cell-depleted T cells, or PBMCs supplied cDNA or gDNA.

Data came from immunoSEQ multiplex PCR; TCRdb stores just in-frame clones and leaves some out. Of fewer than 200,000 clones listed, approximately 84% were seen once; the top ten hold approximately 5.1%. The TCR was taken from a woman in her thirties or forties with acute COVID-19. Sequencing was done on a sample of PBMCs or T cells enriched from blood (not recorded which).

This CDR3 reads CASTASAGAEQFF. The DNA of the CDR3 is TGTGCCAGCACCGCGTCGGCGGGAGCTGAGCAGTTCTTC. The V gene is TRBV6-5, the J gene TRBJ2-1; 7 bases agree with TRBD2. The CDR3 is 13 amino acids. The ends lost 7 bases at V and 9 bases at J; junction bases unmatched: 9. Germline V gene data show CDR1 as MNHEY and CDR2 as SVGAGI.